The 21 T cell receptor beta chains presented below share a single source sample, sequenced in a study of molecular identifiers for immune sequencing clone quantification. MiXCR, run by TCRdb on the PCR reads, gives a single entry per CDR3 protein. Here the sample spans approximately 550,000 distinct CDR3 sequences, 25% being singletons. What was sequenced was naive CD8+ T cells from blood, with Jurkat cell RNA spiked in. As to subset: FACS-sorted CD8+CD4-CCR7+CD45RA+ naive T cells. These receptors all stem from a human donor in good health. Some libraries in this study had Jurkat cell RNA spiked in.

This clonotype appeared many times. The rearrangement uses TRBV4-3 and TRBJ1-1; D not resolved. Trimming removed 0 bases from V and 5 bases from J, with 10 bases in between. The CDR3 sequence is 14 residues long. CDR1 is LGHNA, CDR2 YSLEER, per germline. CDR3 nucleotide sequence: TGCGCCAGCAGCCAAGACGGATCGGGGACTGAAGCTTTCTTT. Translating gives CASSQDGSGTEAFF.

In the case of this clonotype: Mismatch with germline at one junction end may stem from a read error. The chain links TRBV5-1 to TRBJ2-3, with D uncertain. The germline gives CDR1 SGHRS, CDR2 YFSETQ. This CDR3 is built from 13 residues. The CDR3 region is CASGLKSPDTQYF. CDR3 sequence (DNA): TGCGCCAGCGGCTTGAAGAGTCCAGATACGCAGTATTTT.

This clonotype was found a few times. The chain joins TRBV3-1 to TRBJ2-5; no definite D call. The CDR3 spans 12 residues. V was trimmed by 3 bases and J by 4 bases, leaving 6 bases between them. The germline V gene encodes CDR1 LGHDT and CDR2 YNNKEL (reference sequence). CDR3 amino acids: CASSHSAETQYF. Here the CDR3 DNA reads TGTGCCAGCAGCCACTCCGCAGAGACCCAGTACTTC.

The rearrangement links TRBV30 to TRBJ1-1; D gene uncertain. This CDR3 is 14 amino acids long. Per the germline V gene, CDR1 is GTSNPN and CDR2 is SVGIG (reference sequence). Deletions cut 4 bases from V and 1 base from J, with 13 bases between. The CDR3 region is CAWTEGVRNTEAFF. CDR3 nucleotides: TGTGCCTGGACGGAGGGAGTCCGGAACACTGAAGCTTTCTTT.

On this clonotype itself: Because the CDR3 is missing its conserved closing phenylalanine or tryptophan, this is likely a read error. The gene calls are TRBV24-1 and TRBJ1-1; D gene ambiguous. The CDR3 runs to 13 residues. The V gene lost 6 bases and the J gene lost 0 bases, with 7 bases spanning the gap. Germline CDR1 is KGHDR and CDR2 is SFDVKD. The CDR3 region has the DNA TGTGCCACCAGTAAGGGCATGAACACTGAAGCTTTCCTT. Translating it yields CATSKGMNTEAFL.

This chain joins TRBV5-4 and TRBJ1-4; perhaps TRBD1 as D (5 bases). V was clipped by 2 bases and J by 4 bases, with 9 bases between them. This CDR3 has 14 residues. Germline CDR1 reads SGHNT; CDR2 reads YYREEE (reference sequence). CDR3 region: CASSFRGGNEKLFF. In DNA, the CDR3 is TGTGCCAGCAGCTTTCGCGGGGGTAATGAAAAACTGTTTTTT.

CDR3 residues: CASSLEDGQPQHF. The CDR3 nucleotides read TGCGCCAGCAGCTTGGAGGACGGTCAGCCCCAGCATTTT. The chain combines TRBV5-1 with TRBJ1-5, with no clear D. Germline-derived CDR1 and CDR2 are SGHRS and YFSETQ. Trimming removed 0 bases from V and 6 bases from J, with 7 bases in between. The CDR3 has 13 residues.

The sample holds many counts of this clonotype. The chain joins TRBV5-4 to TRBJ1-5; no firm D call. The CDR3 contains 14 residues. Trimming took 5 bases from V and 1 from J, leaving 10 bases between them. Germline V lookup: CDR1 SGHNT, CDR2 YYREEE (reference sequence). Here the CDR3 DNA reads TGTGCCAGCAGTGTAATGGGGAGCAATCAGCCCCAGCATTTT. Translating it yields CASSVMGSNQPQHF.

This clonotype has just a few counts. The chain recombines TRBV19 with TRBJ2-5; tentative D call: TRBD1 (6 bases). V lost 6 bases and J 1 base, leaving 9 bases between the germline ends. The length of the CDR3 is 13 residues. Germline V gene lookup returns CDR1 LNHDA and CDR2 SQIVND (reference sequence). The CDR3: CASRRDTQETQYF. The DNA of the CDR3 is TGTGCCAGTAGACGGGACACCCAAGAGACCCAGTACTTC.

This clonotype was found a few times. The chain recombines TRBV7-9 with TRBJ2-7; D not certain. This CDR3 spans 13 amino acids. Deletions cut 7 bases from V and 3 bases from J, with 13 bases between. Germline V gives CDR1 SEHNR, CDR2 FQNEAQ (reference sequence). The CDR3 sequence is CASTRDGFYEQYF. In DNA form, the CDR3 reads TGTGCCAGCACCCGCGACGGGTTCTACGAGCAGTACTTC.

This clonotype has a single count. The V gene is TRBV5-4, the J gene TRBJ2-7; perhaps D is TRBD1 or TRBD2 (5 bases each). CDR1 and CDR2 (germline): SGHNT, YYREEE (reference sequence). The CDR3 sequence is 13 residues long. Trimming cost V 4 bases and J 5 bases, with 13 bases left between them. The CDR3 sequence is CASSRDQGHEQYF. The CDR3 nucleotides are TGTGCCAGCAGCCGGGATCAGGGCCACGAGCAGTACTTC.

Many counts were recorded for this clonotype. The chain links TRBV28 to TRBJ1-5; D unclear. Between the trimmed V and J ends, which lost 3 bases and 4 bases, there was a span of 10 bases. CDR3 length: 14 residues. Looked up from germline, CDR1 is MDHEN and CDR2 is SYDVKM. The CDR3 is CASSFGQTNQPQHF. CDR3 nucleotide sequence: TGTGCCAGCAGTTTCGGTCAGACGAATCAGCCCCAGCATTTT.

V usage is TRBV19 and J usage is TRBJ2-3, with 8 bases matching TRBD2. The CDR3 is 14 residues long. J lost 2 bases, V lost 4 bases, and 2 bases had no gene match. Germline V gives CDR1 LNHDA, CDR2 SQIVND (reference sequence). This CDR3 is CASSTGGDTDTQYF. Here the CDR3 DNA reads TGTGCCAGTAGTACCGGGGGGGACACAGATACGCAGTATTTT.

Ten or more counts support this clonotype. The CDR3 loop reads CASSSVGTVAEAFF. CDR3 DNA sequence: TGTGCCAGCAGTTCCGTGGGGACGGTAGCTGAAGCTTTCTTT. The chain has TRBV6-6 and TRBJ1-1, with D perhaps matching TRBD1 (5 bases). The CDR3 loop spans 14 amino acids. Trimming removed 4 bases at V and 6 bases at J, with 15 bases between. CDR1 and CDR2 from the germline V gene are MNHNY and SVGAGI (reference sequence).

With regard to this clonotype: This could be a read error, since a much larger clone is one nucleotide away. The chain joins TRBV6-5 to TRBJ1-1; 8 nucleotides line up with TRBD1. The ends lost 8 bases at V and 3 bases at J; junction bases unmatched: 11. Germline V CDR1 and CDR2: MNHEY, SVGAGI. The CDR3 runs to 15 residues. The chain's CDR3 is CASREVAGGHTEAFF. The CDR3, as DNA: TGTGCCAGCCGTGAAGTAGCAGGGGGCCACACTGAAGCTTTCTTT.

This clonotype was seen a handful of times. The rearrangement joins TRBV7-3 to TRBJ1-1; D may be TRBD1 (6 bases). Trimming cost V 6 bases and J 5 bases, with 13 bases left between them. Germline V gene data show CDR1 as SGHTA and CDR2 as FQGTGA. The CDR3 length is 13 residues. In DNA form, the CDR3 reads TGTGCCAGCAGGGACAGAGGGAATACTGAAGCTTTCTTT. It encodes CASRDRGNTEAFF.

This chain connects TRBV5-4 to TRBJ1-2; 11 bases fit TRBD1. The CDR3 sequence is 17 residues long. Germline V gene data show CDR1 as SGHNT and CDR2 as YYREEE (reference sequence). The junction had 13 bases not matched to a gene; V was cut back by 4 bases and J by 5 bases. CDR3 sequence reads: CASSEMDRGRSFYGYTF. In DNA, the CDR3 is TGTGCCAGCAGCGAGATGGACAGGGGGCGATCGTTTTATGGCTACACCTTC.

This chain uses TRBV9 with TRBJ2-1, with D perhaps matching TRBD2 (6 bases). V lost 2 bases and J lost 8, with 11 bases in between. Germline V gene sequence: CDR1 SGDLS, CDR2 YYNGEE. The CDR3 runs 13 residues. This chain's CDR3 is CASSVRRVDEQFF. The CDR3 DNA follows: TGTGCCAGCAGCGTCCGGAGGGTAGATGAGCAGTTCTTC.

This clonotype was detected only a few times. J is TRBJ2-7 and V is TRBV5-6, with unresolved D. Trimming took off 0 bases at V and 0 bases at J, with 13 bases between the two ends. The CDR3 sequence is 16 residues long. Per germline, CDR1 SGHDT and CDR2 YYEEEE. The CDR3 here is CASSLGQDPGSYEQYF. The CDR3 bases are TGTGCCAGCAGCTTGGGGCAGGACCCCGGCTCCTACGAGCAGTACTTC.

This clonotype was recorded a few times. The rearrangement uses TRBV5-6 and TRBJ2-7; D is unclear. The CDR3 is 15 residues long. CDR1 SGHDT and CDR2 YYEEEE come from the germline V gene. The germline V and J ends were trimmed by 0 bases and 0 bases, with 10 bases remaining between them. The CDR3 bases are TGTGCCAGCAGCTTGGATCCACTAAGCTCCTACGAGCAGTACTTC. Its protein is CASSLDPLSSYEQYF.

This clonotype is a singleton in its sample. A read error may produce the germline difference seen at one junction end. CDR3 in amino acids: CASSLGGGSTATQYF. The CDR3 region has the DNA TGTGCCAGCAGCTTAGGTGGGGGAAGCACAGCTACGCAGTATTTT. V and J are TRBV7-6 and TRBJ2-3, with D possibly being TRBD1 or TRBD2 (5 bases each). The CDR3 is made up of 15 amino acids. Germline CDR1 is SGHVS and CDR2 is FNYEAQ.